The present T cell receptor beta chain was sequenced within a study of CD8 T cells in ankylosing spondylitis (dated by TCRdb to the late 2010s). A note on the overall study: To find TCR variants linked to disease, the study profiled T cell receptor beta repertoires in ankylosing spondylitis patients and healthy donors. Peripheral blood samples were taken, and synovial fluid was additionally collected from ankylosing spondylitis patients. In total, the full study cohort was made up of 108 healthy donors and approximately 27 ankylosing spondylitis patients. Overall study results and their limits: Some motif variants had previously been reported in the synovial fluid and blood of reactive arthritis patients, which suggests shared mechanisms of disease initiation. A CD8+ phenotype was shown by the disease-linked clones, which were found at relatively low frequencies in peripheral blood. Significant enrichment of the disease-linked clones was reported in matched synovial fluid samples from ankylosing spondylitis patients. A TCR beta motif of several highly homologous amino acid variants appeared characteristic of blood from ankylosing spondylitis patients.

The table lists this clonotype with many counts. The target of this receptor is not known. Nothing much larger sits one base from this clone, and base qualities are not available. CDR1 and CDR2 are read off the germline V gene as MNHEY and SVGEGT. Relative to germline, V is 6 bases shorter and J is 4 bases shorter, with 15 bases between their ends. Reading from cysteine to phenylalanine, the CDR3 counts 15 amino acids. The entry retains the CDR3 DNA only, 45 bases that are in frame from base 1. The instrument given in TCRdb is Illumina HiSeq 2500. Quantitative 5'-RACE with molecular barcodes was used to prepare TCR beta libraries. On the study's bioinformatics: To identify disease-linked TCR variants, a new computational method was used, one built on a probabilistic model of VDJ rearrangement. TCRdb trimmed the raw reads at Q25, called clones with MiXCR and kept productive beta chains. Every distinct CDR3 protein forms one entry, paired with its most common genes and DNA. None of the V and J calls come from the authors' own analysis; TCRdb made them. Present in this sample are 150,000 to 200,000 distinct CDR3 sequences, under 15% of which were seen just once. The ten largest clones take up approximately 11% of the sample.

This sequence uses TRBV6-2 or TRBV6-3 and TRBJ1-4, and the D gene may be TRBD1, 6 bases matching. The sample taken for sequencing was blood, either unsorted or a sorted T cell fraction (not recorded which). The receptor comes from a female donor with ankylosing spondylitis or in good health (not recorded which). The CDR3 loop reads CASSRPGHNNEKLFF. In nucleotide form, the sequence is TGTGCCAGCAGCCGACCGGGACACAATAATGAAAAACTGTTTTTT.